This T cell receptor (beta chain) was sequenced in a study of spatial heterogeneity in lung cancer. Study-wide background: Alpha-chain detections were consistently fewer than beta-chain detections among the sequences.

TCRdb passed the 5' RACE reads through MiXCR, listing each CDR3 protein once. Of approximately 20,000 distinct CDR3 sequences listed, less than 9.5% are singletons. At least ten counts were recorded for this clonotype. There are 16 residues in the CDR3. Per germline, CDR1 SGHAT and CDR2 FQNNGV. Trimming took off 8 bases at V and 7 bases at J, with 26 bases between the two ends. Time point of the sample: blood at routine non-recurrence follow-up after resection. The V gene is TRBV11-2, the J gene TRBJ1-2; perhaps TRBD1 as D (6 bases). Sequencing was performed on PBMCs, taken at follow-up. The sequence derives from a male donor with early-stage non-small cell lung cancer. The CDR3 is CASASEGSHRAAGYTF. The CDR3 DNA is TGTGCCAGCGCAAGCGAAGGGTCCCACAGGGCTGCTGGCTACACCTTC.